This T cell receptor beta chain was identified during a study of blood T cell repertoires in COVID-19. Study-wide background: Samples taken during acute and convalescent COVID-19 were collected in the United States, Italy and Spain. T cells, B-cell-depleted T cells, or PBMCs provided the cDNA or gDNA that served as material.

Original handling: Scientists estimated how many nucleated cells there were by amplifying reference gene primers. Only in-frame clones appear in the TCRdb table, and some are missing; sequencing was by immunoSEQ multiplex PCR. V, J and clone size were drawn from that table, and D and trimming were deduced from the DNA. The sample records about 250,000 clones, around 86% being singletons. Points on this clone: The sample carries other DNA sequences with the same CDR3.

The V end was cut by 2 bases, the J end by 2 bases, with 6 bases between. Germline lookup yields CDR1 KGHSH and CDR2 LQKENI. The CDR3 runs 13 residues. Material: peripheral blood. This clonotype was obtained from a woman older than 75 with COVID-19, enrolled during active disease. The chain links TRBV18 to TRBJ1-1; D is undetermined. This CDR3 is CASSPAGNTEAFF. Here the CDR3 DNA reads TGTGCCAGCTCACCAGCAGGTAACACTGAAGCTTTCTTT.